The table lists the clone carrying this T cell receptor beta chain with a few counts. Its antigen remains unidentified. The sample originates from a study of cytomegalovirus exposure and HLA in healthy donors. PCR used 60 Vbeta primers and 13 Jbeta primers. Measured with immunoSEQ multiplex PCR; TCRdb has only the in-frame clones, and not every one. This sample has about 300,000 clones, with roughly 89% found just once. Trimming cost V 4 bases and J 8 bases, with 15 bases left between them. There are 14 residues in the CDR3. Per the germline V gene, CDR1 is SGHRS and CDR2 is YFSETQ. Overall study results and limits: Testing in vitro showed a few CMV-associated chains specific for CMV antigens.

This clonotype was sampled from a man in his forties in good health and CMV-seropositive. Input material: PBMCs. The chain has TRBV5-1 and TRBJ1-4, with a tentative D call TRBD1 (5 bases). As DNA, the CDR3 is TGCGCCAGCAGCCCGCAGGGTTTCGAAGAAAAACTGTTTTTT. Protein product: CASSPQGFEEKLFF.